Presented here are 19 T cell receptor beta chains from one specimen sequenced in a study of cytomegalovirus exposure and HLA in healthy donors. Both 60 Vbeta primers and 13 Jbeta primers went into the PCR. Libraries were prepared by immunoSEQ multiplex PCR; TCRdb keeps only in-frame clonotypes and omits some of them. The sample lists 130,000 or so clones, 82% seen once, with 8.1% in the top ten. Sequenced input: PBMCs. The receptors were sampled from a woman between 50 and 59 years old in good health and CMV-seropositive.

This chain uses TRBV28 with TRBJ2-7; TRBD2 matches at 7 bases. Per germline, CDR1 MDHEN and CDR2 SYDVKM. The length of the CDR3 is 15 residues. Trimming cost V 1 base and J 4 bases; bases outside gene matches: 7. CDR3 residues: CASSLSASGDYEQYF. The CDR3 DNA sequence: TGTGCCAGCAGTTTATCCGCTAGCGGCGATTACGAGCAGTACTTC.

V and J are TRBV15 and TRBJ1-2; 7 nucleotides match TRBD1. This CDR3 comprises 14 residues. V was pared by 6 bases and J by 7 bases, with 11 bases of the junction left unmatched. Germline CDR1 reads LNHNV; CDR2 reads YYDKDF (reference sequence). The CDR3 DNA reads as TGTGCCACCAGTCTCACAGGGGAAAGGCTTGGCTACACCTTC. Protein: CATSLTGERLGYTF.

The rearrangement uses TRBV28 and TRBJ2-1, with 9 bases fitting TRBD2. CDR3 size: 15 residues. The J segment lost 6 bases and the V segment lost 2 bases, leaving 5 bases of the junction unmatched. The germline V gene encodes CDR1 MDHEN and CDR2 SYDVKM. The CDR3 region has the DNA TGTGCCAGCAGTTTAGCGGGAGGGCTCTTCAATGAGCAGTTCTTC. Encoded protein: CASSLAGGLFNEQFF.

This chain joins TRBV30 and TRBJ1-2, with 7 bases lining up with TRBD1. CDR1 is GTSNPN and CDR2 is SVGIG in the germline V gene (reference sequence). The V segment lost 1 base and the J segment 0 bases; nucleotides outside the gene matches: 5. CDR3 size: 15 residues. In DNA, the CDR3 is TGTGCCTGGAGTGCATTAAGGGGGCCTAACTATGGCTACACCTTC. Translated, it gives CAWSALRGPNYGYTF.

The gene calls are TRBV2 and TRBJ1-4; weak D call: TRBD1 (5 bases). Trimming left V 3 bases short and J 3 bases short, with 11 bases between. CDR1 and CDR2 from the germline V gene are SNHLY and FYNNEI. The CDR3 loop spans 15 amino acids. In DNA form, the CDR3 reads TGTGCCAGCAGTGACCGTGACAGCTCTAATGAAAAACTGTTTTTT. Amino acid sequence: CASSDRDSSNEKLFF.

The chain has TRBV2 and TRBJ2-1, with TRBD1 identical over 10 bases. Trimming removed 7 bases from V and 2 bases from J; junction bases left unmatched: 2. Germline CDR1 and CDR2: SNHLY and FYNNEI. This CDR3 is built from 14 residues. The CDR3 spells CASTGQGTYNEQFF. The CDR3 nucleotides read TGTGCCAGCACGGGACAGGGGACCTACAATGAGCAGTTCTTC.

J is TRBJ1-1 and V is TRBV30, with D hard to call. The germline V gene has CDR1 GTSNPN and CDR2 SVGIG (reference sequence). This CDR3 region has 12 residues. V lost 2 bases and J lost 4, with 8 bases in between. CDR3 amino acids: CAWSYEGTEAFF. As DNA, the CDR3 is TGTGCCTGGAGTTATGAGGGCACTGAAGCTTTCTTT.

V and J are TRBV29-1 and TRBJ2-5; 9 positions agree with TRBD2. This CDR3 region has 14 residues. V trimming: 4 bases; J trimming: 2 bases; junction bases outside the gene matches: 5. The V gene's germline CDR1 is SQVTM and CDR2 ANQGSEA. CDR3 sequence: CSVVFAGGQETQYF. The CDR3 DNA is TGCAGCGTTGTTTTCGCGGGAGGGCAAGAGACCCAGTACTTC.

CDR3 sequence reads: CASTSLKSPGQGGNGYTF. In DNA, the CDR3 is TGTGCCAGCACCAGTCTTAAATCTCCGGGACAGGGGGGCAATGGCTACACCTTC. The genes are TRBV2 and TRBJ1-2, with 11 nucleotides matching TRBD1. J was trimmed by 6 bases and V by 7 bases; bases with no gene match: 19. CDR1 is SNHLY, CDR2 FYNNEI, per germline. There are 18 residues in the CDR3.

CDR3 residues: CASSQVPSRQGATKGRNEQFF. Here the CDR3 DNA reads TGCGCCAGCAGCCAAGTTCCCTCGCGACAGGGGGCCACGAAGGGTCGCAATGAGCAGTTCTTC. The chain recombines TRBV4-1 with TRBJ2-1; 10 positions match TRBD1. Germline trimming cut 1 base from V and 6 bases from J; bases unmatched to any gene: 21. This CDR3 spans 21 amino acids. Germline CDR1 reads MGHRA; CDR2 reads YSYEKL.

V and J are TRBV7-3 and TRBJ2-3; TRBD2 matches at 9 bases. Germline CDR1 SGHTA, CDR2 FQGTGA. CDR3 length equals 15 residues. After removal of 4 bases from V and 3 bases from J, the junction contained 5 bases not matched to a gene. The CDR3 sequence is CASSSLLAGTDTQYF. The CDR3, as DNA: TGTGCCAGCAGCTCCCTCCTAGCGGGAACAGATACGCAGTATTTT.

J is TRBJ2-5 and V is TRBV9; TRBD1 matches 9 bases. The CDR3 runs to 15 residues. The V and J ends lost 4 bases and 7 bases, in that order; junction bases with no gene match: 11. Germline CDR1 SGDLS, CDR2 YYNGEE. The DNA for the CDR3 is TGTGCCAGCAGCCCGGATGGACAGGGGCTCATGACCCAGTACTTC. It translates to CASSPDGQGLMTQYF.

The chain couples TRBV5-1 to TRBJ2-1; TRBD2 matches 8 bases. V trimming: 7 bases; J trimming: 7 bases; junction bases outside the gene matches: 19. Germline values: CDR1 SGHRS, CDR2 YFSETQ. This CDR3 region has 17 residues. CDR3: CASGPRPGLVDSNEQFF. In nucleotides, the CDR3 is TGCGCCAGCGGACCCCGGCCGGGACTAGTTGATTCGAATGAGCAGTTCTTC.

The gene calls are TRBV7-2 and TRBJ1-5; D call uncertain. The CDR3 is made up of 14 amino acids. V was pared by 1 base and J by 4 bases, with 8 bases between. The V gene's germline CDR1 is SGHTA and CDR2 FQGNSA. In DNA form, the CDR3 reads TGTGCCAGCAGCTTAGAATTGAGTAATCAGCCCCAGCATTTT. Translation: CASSLELSNQPQHF.

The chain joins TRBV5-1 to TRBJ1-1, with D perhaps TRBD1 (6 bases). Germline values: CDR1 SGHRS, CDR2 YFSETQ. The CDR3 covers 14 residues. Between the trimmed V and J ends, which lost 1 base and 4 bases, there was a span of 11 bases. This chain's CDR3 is CASSLSGDFTEAFF. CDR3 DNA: TGCGCCAGCAGCTTGTCAGGGGATTTCACTGAAGCTTTCTTT.

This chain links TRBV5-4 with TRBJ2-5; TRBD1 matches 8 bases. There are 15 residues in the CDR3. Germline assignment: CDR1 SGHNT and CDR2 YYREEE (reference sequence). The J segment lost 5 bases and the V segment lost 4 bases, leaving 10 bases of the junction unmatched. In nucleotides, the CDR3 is TGTGCCAGCAGCCCGGGACAGGCCCCGGGCGAGACCCAGTACTTC. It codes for CASSPGQAPGETQYF.

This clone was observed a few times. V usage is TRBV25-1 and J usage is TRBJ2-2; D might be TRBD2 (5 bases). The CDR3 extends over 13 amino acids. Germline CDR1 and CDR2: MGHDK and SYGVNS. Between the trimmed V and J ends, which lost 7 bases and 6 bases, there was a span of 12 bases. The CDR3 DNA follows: TGTGCCAGCACGGGAAGCTACGCCGGGGAGCTGTTTTTT. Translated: CASTGSYAGELFF.

The CDR3 reads CASSQEGGFSYEQYF. For the CDR3, the DNA is TGCGCCAGCAGCCAAGAGGGAGGATTCAGCTACGAGCAGTACTTC. The gene calls are TRBV4-1 and TRBJ2-7; a possible D gene is TRBD2 (6 bases). Germline CDR1 MGHRA, CDR2 YSYEKL. The germline V and J ends were trimmed by 0 bases and 3 bases, with 12 bases remaining between them. This CDR3 comprises 15 residues.

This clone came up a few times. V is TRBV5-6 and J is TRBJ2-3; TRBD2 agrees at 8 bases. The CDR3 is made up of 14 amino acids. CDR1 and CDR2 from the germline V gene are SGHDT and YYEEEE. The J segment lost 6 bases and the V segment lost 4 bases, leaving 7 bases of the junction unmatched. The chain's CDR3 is CASSRRSGGDTQYF. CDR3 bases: TGTGCCAGCAGCCGCCGGTCGGGGGGGGATACGCAGTATTTT.